These 24 T cell receptor beta chains came from one sample sequenced in a study of somatic mutations in cytotoxic T cells in rheumatoid arthritis. The assay was immunoSEQ multiplex PCR, and TCRdb's table has in-frame clones only and misses some. Among 15,000 to 20,000 clones listed, 85% were seen once. The sequencing input was CD8+ T cells sorted from blood. The receptor set was obtained from a woman between 40 and 50 years old with rheumatoid arthritis.

Only one count was recorded for this clone. The chain joins TRBV9 to TRBJ2-3, with D possibly being TRBD2 (7 bases). This CDR3 region has 17 residues. Germline CDR1 SGDLS, CDR2 YYNGEE. The V and J ends lost 4 bases and 5 bases respectively, with 23 bases between them. The CDR3 sequence is CASSLRDYLFRGDTQYF. CDR3 coding DNA: TGTGCCAGCAGCCTCCGGGACTACCTCTTCAGGGGAGATACGCAGTATTTT.

The rearrangement links TRBV13 to TRBJ1-2, with 7 bases lining up with TRBD1. This CDR3 has 14 amino acids. CDR1 is PRHDT and CDR2 is FYEKMQ in the germline V gene (reference sequence). J gave up 4 bases and V 4 bases, and 6 bases lay outside the gene matches. The CDR3 sequence is CASSSTGQIYGYTF. The CDR3 DNA follows: TGTGCCAGCAGCTCGACGGGACAGATCTATGGCTACACCTTC.

The rearrangement links TRBV7-9 to TRBJ2-7; 8 nucleotides align to TRBD2. The CDR3 length is 14 residues. Looked up from germline, CDR1 is SEHNR and CDR2 is FQNEAQ (reference sequence). J lost 2 bases, V lost 7 bases, and 7 bases had no gene match. The DNA of the CDR3 is TGTGCCAGCACCCAGCGGGAGCTCCCCTACGAGCAGTACTTC. This translates into CASTQRELPYEQYF. Using reference TRBV7-9 and TRBJ2-7 for the parts outside the CDR3, the full variable domain is DTGVSQNPRHKITKRGQNVTFRCDPISEHNRLYWYRQTLGQGPEFLTYFQNEAQLEKSRLLSDRFSAERPKGSFSTLEIQRTEQGDSAMYLCASTQRELPYEQYFGPGTRLTVT.

This chain joins TRBV11-2 and TRBJ2-5, with a weak D call TRBD2 (5 bases). CDR1 is SGHAT and CDR2 is FQNNGV in the germline V gene. Deletions cut 4 bases from V and 4 bases from J, with 13 bases between. The CDR3 contains 14 residues. The CDR3 sequence is CASSSTGLRETQYF. The CDR3 region has the DNA TGTGCCAGCAGCTCAACGGGGTTACGAGAGACCCAGTACTTC.

V and J are TRBV4-1 and TRBJ2-1; D is perhaps TRBD2 (6 bases). The CDR3 spans 17 residues. V lost 0 bases and J 3 bases, leaving 15 bases between the germline ends. Germline CDR1 reads MGHRA; CDR2 reads YSYEKL. In DNA form, the CDR3 reads TGCGCCAGCAGCCAAGAAGTCGGGGACTGGGGCTACAATGAGCAGTTCTTC. It yields the protein CASSQEVGDWGYNEQFF.

The CDR3 DNA is TGTGCCAGTAGTATAGGTTTTGGTACTGACGAGCAGTACTTC. This gives the protein CASSIGFGTDEQYF. The chain uses TRBV19 and TRBJ2-7; D is unresolved. V was pared by 1 base and J by 5 bases, with 12 bases between. The germline V gene has CDR1 LNHDA and CDR2 SQIVND (reference sequence). This CDR3 has 14 amino acids.

The chain joins TRBV6-5 to TRBJ2-1; 8 bases are a match to TRBD2. Trimming took 6 bases from V and 8 from J; bases not matched to a gene: 6. Germline V gene sequence: CDR1 MNHEY, CDR2 SVGAGI. The CDR3 runs to 13 residues. Here the CDR3 DNA reads TGTGCCAGCAGGACATCCGGGGGGGATGAGCAGTTCTTC. Translating gives CASRTSGGDEQFF.

The rearrangement joins TRBV7-2 to TRBJ2-3; D gene ambiguous. Germline CDR1 and CDR2: SGHTA and FQGNSA. Trimming cost V 3 bases and J 2 bases, with 12 bases left between them. The CDR3 runs 15 residues. The DNA for the CDR3 is TGTGCCAGCAGCTTTTTTAAGGAGAACACAGATACGCAGTATTTT. Translated: CASSFFKENTDTQYF.

The chain uses TRBV9 and TRBJ1-1; tentatively, D is TRBD1 (6 bases). CDR1 SGDLS and CDR2 YYNGEE come from the germline V gene. V lost 3 bases and J 7 bases, leaving 19 bases between the germline ends. This CDR3 comprises 15 residues. The CDR3 nucleotides read TGTGCCAGCAGCGGAACCGACAGGCCGGAGTTTGAAGCTTTCTTT. Protein sequence: CASSGTDRPEFEAFF. Combining the CDR3 with reference TRBV9 and TRBJ1-1 gives the whole variable domain DSGVTQTPKHLITATGQRVTLRCSPRSGDLSVYWYQQSLDQGLQFLIQYYNGEERAKGNILERFSAQQFPDLHSELNLSSLELGDSALYFCASSGTDRPEFEAFFGQGTRLTVV.

This chain uses TRBV4-1 with TRBJ1-1; 7 nucleotides line up with TRBD1. The length of the CDR3 is 16 residues. V shed 1 base, J shed 0 bases, and the junction held 5 bases outside the gene matches. CDR1 and CDR2 from the germline V gene are MGHRA and YSYEKL. The CDR3 sequence is CASSQATGRMNTEAFF. CDR3 nucleotides: TGCGCCAGCAGCCAAGCGACAGGGCGCATGAACACTGAAGCTTTCTTT.

The V and J genes are TRBV4-2 and TRBJ2-5; D is possibly TRBD1 (6 bases). V gave up 2 bases and J gave up 5 bases, with 15 bases separating them. This CDR3 comprises 15 residues. Germline V gives CDR1 LGHNA, CDR2 YNFKEQ. The CDR3 DNA reads as TGTGCCAGCAGCCAACCACAGGGCGTTGCGGAGACCCAGTACTTC. Translation gives CASSQPQGVAETQYF.

This chain connects TRBV7-8 to TRBJ2-1; 9 bases are a match to TRBD2. This CDR3 has 18 amino acids. Germline assignment: CDR1 SGHVS and CDR2 FQNEAQ. With 5 bases clipped from V and 6 bases from J, the junction kept 17 bases outside the gene matches. CDR3 protein: CASSPMMGAGGPVNEQFF. The CDR3, as DNA: TGTGCCAGCAGCCCAATGATGGGGGCGGGAGGGCCGGTCAATGAGCAGTTCTTC. The full variable domain, with the rest looked up from reference TRBV7-8 and TRBJ2-1, is GAGVSQSPRYKVAKRGQDVALRCDPISGHVSLFWYQQALGQGPEFLTYFQNEAQLDKSGLPSDRFFAERPEGSVSTLKIQRTQQEDSAVYLCASSPMMGAGGPVNEQFFGPGTRLTVL.

This CDR3 is CASSLLGVGETQYF. The CDR3 DNA sequence: TGTGCCAGCAGCTTATTAGGGGTGGGGGAGACCCAGTACTTC. The rearrangement links TRBV7-9 to TRBJ2-5; weak D call: TRBD1 (5 bases). V was cut by 2 bases and J by 5 bases, with 12 bases left in between. The CDR3 spans 14 residues. The germline CDR1 and CDR2 sequences are SEHNR and FQNEAQ (reference sequence). The variable domain in full, with the rest retrieved from reference TRBV7-9 and TRBJ2-5, is DTGVSQNPRHKITKRGQNVTFRCDPISEHNRLYWYRQTLGQGPEFLTYFQNEAQLEKSRLLSDRFSAERPKGSFSTLEIQRTEQGDSAMYLCASSLLGVGETQYFGPGTRLLVL.

The chain is built from TRBV9 and TRBJ2-2; D remains ambiguous. The CDR3 sequence is 15 residues long. Germline-derived CDR1 and CDR2 are SGDLS and YYNGEE. Trimming removed 0 bases at V and 3 bases at J, with 9 bases between. The CDR3 DNA reads TGTGCCAGCAGCGTAGACTTCTCGCACACCGGGGAGCTGTTTTTT. The encoded protein is CASSVDFSHTGELFF.

This clone was seen a handful of times. The chain recombines TRBV6-5 with TRBJ2-1; no reliable D call. The CDR3 is 16 amino acids. V lost 0 bases and J 0 bases, leaving 9 bases between the germline ends. Germline CDR1 and CDR2: MNHEY and SVGAGI. DNA of the CDR3: TGTGCCAGCAGTTACTCGTCAGACAACTCCTACAATGAGCAGTTCTTC. Residues: CASSYSSDNSYNEQFF.

This clone is categorized as medium-sized. The chain has TRBV5-1 and TRBJ1-2; 9 bases are shared with TRBD1. V was clipped by 5 bases and J by 1 base; unmatched bases: 9. The CDR3 covers 16 residues. The germline V gene encodes CDR1 SGHRS and CDR2 YFSETQ. CDR3 coding DNA: TGCGCCAGCAGTGGGACAGGGATTGAACTTAACTATGGCTACACCTTC. Translating gives CASSGTGIELNYGYTF.

The chain carries TRBV6-5 and TRBJ2-2, with D tentatively TRBD2 (5 bases). Trimming pared 6 bases from V and 1 base from J, leaving 12 bases between. The CDR3 extends over 15 amino acids. Germline V lookup: CDR1 MNHEY, CDR2 SVGAGI. In DNA form, the CDR3 reads TGTGCCAGCAGCTACAGCGGAGTGAACACCGGGGAGCTGTTTTTT. It codes for CASSYSGVNTGELFF.

V gene TRBV5-5 combines with J gene TRBJ1-1, with D unresolved. The CDR3 is 14 residues long. Germline CDR1 reads SGHKS; CDR2 reads YYEKEE (reference sequence). V was pared by 3 bases and J by 11 bases, with 20 bases between. CDR3 region: CASSSYLGEYWAFF. The CDR3 bases are TGTGCCAGCAGCTCCTACCTCGGGGAATATTGGGCTTTCTTT.

The rearrangement uses TRBV5-6 and TRBJ1-2, with 12 bases identical to TRBD1. J was trimmed by 3 bases and V by 0 bases; bases with no gene match: 6. Germline CDR1 and CDR2: SGHDT and YYEEEE. The CDR3 is made up of 17 amino acids. CDR3 protein: CASSLDGTGGAYYGYTF. CDR3 coding DNA: TGTGCCAGCAGCTTGGATGGGACAGGGGGCGCTTACTATGGCTACACCTTC.

The gene calls are TRBV4-1 and TRBJ2-7; D is unclear. From germline, CDR1 is MGHRA and CDR2 YSYEKL. Deletions cut 1 base from V and 1 base from J, with 5 bases between. The CDR3 length is 13 residues. The CDR3: CASSQGLSYEQYF. For the CDR3, the DNA is TGCGCCAGCAGCCAAGGACTGTCCTACGAGCAGTACTTC.

The chain combines TRBV18 with TRBJ2-7, with 7 bases lining up with TRBD2. V shed 3 bases, J shed 6 bases, and the junction held 2 bases outside the gene matches. The CDR3 contains 12 residues. Germline V lookup: CDR1 KGHSH, CDR2 LQKENI. The CDR3 loop is CASSPGGIEQYF. The CDR3 bases are TGTGCCAGCTCACCGGGGGGGATCGAGCAGTACTTC.

The gene calls are TRBV18 and TRBJ2-5, with 10 bases fitting TRBD2. After removal of 4 bases from V and 9 bases from J, the junction contained 11 bases not matched to a gene. Looked up from germline, CDR1 is KGHSH and CDR2 is LQKENI. The CDR3 consists of 15 residues. The CDR3 protein is CASSLGTSAGEPQYF. The DNA of the CDR3 is TGTGCCAGCTCACTCGGGACTAGCGCAGGGGAGCCCCAGTACTTC. The variable domain in full, completed from reference TRBV18 and TRBJ2-5, reads NAGVMQNPRHLVRRRGQEARLRCSPMKGHSHVYWYRQLPEEGLKFMVYLQKENIIDESGMPKERFSAEFPKEGPSILRIQQVVRGDSAAYFCASSLGTSAGEPQYFGPGTRLLVL.

CDR3 bases: TGTGCCAGCAGTTACTCATCAGGGGACTATGGCTACACCTTC. Translation gives CASSYSSGDYGYTF. The V call is TRBV6-5, the J call TRBJ1-2, with D maybe TRBD1 (6 bases). CDR3 length: 14 residues. Trimming shortened V by 0 bases and J by 3 bases, and 8 bases separated the two germline ends. Germline V gene data show CDR1 as MNHEY and CDR2 as SVGAGI.

The chain joins TRBV19 to TRBJ2-5, with a weak D call TRBD2 (6 bases). The CDR3 length is 16 residues. Germline CDR1 and CDR2: LNHDA and SQIVND (reference sequence). The ends were cut back, 2 bases at V and 1 base at J, with 14 bases in the middle. The CDR3 DNA sequence: TGTGCCAGTAGTATACGCTCTAGCGTCTTCCAAGAGACCCAGTACTTC. Its protein is CASSIRSSVFQETQYF.